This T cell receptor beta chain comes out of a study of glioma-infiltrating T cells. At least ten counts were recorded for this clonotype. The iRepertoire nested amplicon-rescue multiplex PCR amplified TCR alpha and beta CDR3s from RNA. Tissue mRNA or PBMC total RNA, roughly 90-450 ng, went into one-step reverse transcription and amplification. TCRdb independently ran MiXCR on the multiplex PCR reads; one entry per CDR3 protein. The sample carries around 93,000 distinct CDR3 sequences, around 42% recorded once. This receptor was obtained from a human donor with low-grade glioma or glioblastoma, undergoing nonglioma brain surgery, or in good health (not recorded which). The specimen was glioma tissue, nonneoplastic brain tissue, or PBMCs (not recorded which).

The CDR3 is CASSILAGGLAEQFF. The CDR3 nucleotides are TGTGCCAGTAGTATCCTAGCGGGGGGGCTAGCTGAGCAGTTCTTC. The chain couples TRBV19 to TRBJ2-1; the match to TRBD2 covers 12 bases. With V trimmed by 3 bases and J by 9 bases, 6 bases remained unmatched. From germline, CDR1 is LNHDA and CDR2 SQIVND (reference sequence). The CDR3 sequence is 15 residues long.